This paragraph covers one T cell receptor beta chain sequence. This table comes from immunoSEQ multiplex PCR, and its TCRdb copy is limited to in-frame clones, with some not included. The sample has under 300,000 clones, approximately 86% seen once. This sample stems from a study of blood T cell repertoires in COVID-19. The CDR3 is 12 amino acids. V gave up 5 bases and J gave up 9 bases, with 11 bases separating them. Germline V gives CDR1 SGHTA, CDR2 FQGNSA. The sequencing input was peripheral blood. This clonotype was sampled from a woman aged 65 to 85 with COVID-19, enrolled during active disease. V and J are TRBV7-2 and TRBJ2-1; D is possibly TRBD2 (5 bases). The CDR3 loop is CASSEPSGEQFF. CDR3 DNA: TGTGCCAGCAGCGAACCCAGCGGTGAGCAGTTCTTC.